This TCR beta chain was sequenced in a study of cytomegalovirus exposure and HLA in healthy donors. The CDR3 is 16 amino acids. Germline loops: CDR1 LNHDA, CDR2 SQIVND (reference sequence). The PCR used 60 Vbeta and 13 Jbeta primers. Sequencing used immunoSEQ multiplex PCR; TCRdb keeps in-frame clones, though not all of them. This sample carries 100,000 to 150,000 clones, 80% of them seen once, and the ten largest clones take roughly 4%. About this clone itself: The junction and the germline gene differ at one end; a read error may be behind it.

This receptor was taken from a woman in her thirties or forties in good health and CMV-seronegative. The sample taken for sequencing was PBMCs. This chain connects TRBV19 to TRBJ2-1; TRBD2 is a possible D gene (6 bases). The CDR3 region has the DNA TGTGCCAGTAGTACCCTCGGCGGGACTTATAAGAATGAGCGGTTCTTC. Translating it yields CASSTLGGTYKNERFF.